This is a list of T cell receptor beta chains from one sample in a study of T cell responses to AZD1222 COVID-19 vaccine. The repertoire was sequenced with immunoSEQ multiplex PCR; TCRdb's copy has only in-frame clones and lacks some. The sample records about 210,000 clones, approximately 92% being singletons. The sample was peripheral blood, taken on day 0 of AZD1222 vaccination. These receptors were collected from an adult in good health. Each CDR3 is given with its conserved first and last residue. A D gene is named only where the DNA matches it firmly. A row's size may be missing; if present it is once, few, many or a size class.

j_call	d_call	clone_size	v_call	cdr3_aa	cdr3_nt
TRBJ1-4	NA	NA	TRBV14	CASSQGLGRREKLFF	TGTGCCAGCAGCCAAGGCCTGGGACGGAGAGAAAAACTGTTTTTT
TRBJ1-6	NA	NA	TRBV27	CASSLSVEFVSPLHF	TGTGCCAGCAGTTTATCGGTGGAGTTTGTTTCACCCCTCCACTTT
TRBJ2-1	NA	NA	TRBV24-1	CATSDHSPGWGEQFF	TGTGCCACCAGTGACCACAGCCCTGGGTGGGGTGAGCAGTTCTTC
TRBJ1-5	TRBD1	NA	TRBV9	CASSVEGTVNQPQHF	TGTGCCAGCAGCGTAGAAGGGACAGTTAATCAGCCCCAGCATTTT
TRBJ1-5	TRBD1	NA	TRBV27	CASSSTGAPSNQPQHF	TGTGCCAGCAGTTCTACAGGGGCTCCAAGCAATCAGCCCCAGCATTTT
TRBJ1-1	NA	NA	TRBV29-1	CSVDSRFENTEAFF	TGCAGCGTTGATTCACGCTTTGAGAACACTGAAGCTTTCTTT
TRBJ1-4	NA	NA	TRBV5-8	CASRLGRYEKLFF	TGTGCCAGCAGACTGGGGAGATATGAAAAACTGTTTTTT
TRBJ1-2	NA	few	TRBV11-3	CATARDNLRDYGYTF	TGTGCCACTGCTCGGGACAACCTCCGAGACTATGGCTACACCTTC
TRBJ1-4	NA	NA	TRBV9	CASSTAEGEKLFF	TGTGCCAGCAGCACGGCGGAGGGGGAAAAACTGTTTTTT
TRBJ1-4	NA	NA	TRBV2	CASSGQGVEKLFF	TGTGCCAGCAGTGGTCAGGGTGTCGAAAAACTGTTTTTT
TRBJ1-2	NA	once	TRBV4-1	CASSHLGADNYGYTF	TGCGCCAGCAGCCACCTAGGGGCGGATAACTATGGCTACACCTTC
TRBJ1-5	NA	NA	TRBV27	CASSLSGSFFNSNQPQHF	TGTGCCAGCAGTCTATCGGGGTCTTTTTTTAATAGCAATCAGCCCCAGCATTTT
TRBJ2-5	NA	NA	TRBV7-9	CASSLTGTTHETQYF	TGTGCCAGCAGCCTTACCGGGACAACGCACGAGACCCAGTACTTC
TRBJ1-4	NA	NA	TRBV7-6	CASSLATNEKLFF	TGTGCCAGCAGCTTAGCAACTAATGAAAAACTGTTTTTT
TRBJ1-1	NA	NA	TRBV25-1	CASTLGNTEAFF	TGTGCCAGCACCCTCGGTAACACTGAAGCTTTCTTT
TRBJ1-2	NA	NA	TRBV3-1/TRBV3-2	CASSPGRSRGYTF	TGTGCCAGCAGCCCCGGGAGATCGCGAGGCTACACCTTC
TRBJ2-3	NA	NA	TRBV13	CASSLAQGSTDTQYF	TGTGCCAGCAGCTTAGCCCAGGGTAGCACAGATACGCAGTATTTT
TRBJ2-7	NA	once	TRBV6-1	CASSEYEQYF	TGTGCCAGCAGTGAATACGAGCAGTACTTC
TRBJ1-1	NA	NA	TRBV6-1	CASTGTSNTEAFF	TGTGCCAGCACCGGGACATCGAACACTGAAGCTTTCTTT
TRBJ1-2	NA	NA	TRBV7-3	CASSFAGSDGYTF	TGTGCCAGCAGCTTCGCAGGGAGTGATGGCTACACCTTC
TRBJ1-2	NA	NA	TRBV18	CASSPLGQEQGYTF	TGTGCCAGCTCACCGCTGGGGCAGGAACAAGGCTACACCTTC
TRBJ1-2	NA	few	TRBV13	CASSLGRGRINYGYTF	TGTGCCAGCAGCTTAGGCCGGGGGAGAATTAACTATGGCTACACCTTC
TRBJ2-6	NA	NA	TRBV6-2/TRBV6-3	CASSYSSGANVLTF	TGTGCCAGCAGTTATAGCTCTGGGGCCAACGTCCTGACTTTC
TRBJ2-3	TRBD2	once	TRBV5-1	CASSSTSGGTDTQYF	TGCGCCAGCAGCTCGACTAGCGGGGGAACAGATACGCAGTATTTT
TRBJ2-3	TRBD2	NA	TRBV2	CASSSRGGSDTQYF	TGTGCCAGCAGTTCCCGGGGGGGCTCAGATACGCAGTATTTT
TRBJ1-5	NA	NA	TRBV6-5	CASSYSGKQPQHF	TGTGCCAGCAGTTATTCGGGGAAACAGCCCCAGCATTTT
TRBJ2-4	TRBD1	NA	TRBV29-1	CSAMGGQGKNIQYF	TGCAGCGCGATGGGGGGACAGGGTAAAAACATTCAGTACTTC
TRBJ2-3	TRBD1	NA	TRBV9	CASSDRGTTDTQYF	TGTGCCAGCAGCGACAGGGGTACCACAGATACGCAGTATTTT
TRBJ1-6	TRBD1	NA	TRBV6-5	CASRGVQGNNSPLHF	TGTGCCAGTCGGGGTGTACAGGGGAATAATTCACCCCTCCACTTT
TRBJ2-2	TRBD1	NA	TRBV4-3	CASSQEPTTGLNTGELFF	TGCGCCAGCAGCCAAGAACCAACGACAGGGTTGAACACCGGGGAGCTGTTTTTT
TRBJ1-1	NA	NA	TRBV10-1	CASTGGNTEAFF	TGCGCCAGCACCGGGGGGAACACTGAAGCTTTCTTT
TRBJ2-5	TRBD1	NA	TRBV5-4	CASSQLDREGLGKETQYF	TGTGCCAGCAGCCAACTAGACAGGGAAGGTTTGGGGAAAGAGACCCAGTACTTC
TRBJ1-2	NA	NA	TRBV11-2	CASSLSSLPQGYTF	TGTGCCAGCAGCCTATCATCATTACCACAGGGCTACACCTTC
TRBJ1-4	NA	NA	TRBV6-1	CASSEGHTVGEKLFF	TGTGCCAGCAGTGAAGGGCATACCGTGGGGGAAAAACTGTTTTTT
TRBJ2-1	NA	NA	TRBV4-2	CASSQALAVVF	TGTGCCAGCAGCCAAGCCCTAGCTGTTGTCTTC
TRBJ1-2	TRBD1	once	TRBV11-2	CASSPRDRGRVGYTF	TGTGCCAGCAGCCCGCGGGACAGGGGGCGGGTTGGCTACACCTTC
TRBJ1-2	TRBD1	NA	TRBV5-6	CASSSDRVEGGYTF	TGTGCCAGCAGCTCGGACAGGGTGGAAGGGGGCTACACCTTC